This record covers a single T cell receptor (beta chain). This sample was included in a study of blood T cell repertoires in COVID-19. Study context: The cDNA or gDNA used as material had been derived from T cells, B-cell-depleted T cells, or PBMCs.

TCRdb keeps only in-frame clones here, not all; method: immunoSEQ multiplex PCR. The profile shows 120,000 to 150,000 clones, more than 80% of them singletons. The V and J ends lost 2 bases and 3 bases respectively, with 14 bases between them. CDR3 length: 15 amino acids. In germline, CDR1 is SEHNR, CDR2 FQNEAQ (reference sequence). This clonotype was obtained from an older woman with active COVID-19. This chain links TRBV7-9 with TRBJ2-7, with D perhaps matching TRBD2 (5 bases). The sequenced sample was peripheral blood. The CDR3 DNA reads TGTGCCAGCAGCTTATTCGCGGGTCCGGACTACGAGCAGTACTTC. Amino acids: CASSLFAGPDYEQYF. Full variable domain (outside the CDR3, taken from reference TRBV7-9 and TRBJ2-7): DTGVSQNPRHKITKRGQNVTFRCDPISEHNRLYWYRQTLGQGPEFLTYFQNEAQLEKSRLLSDRFSAERPKGSFSTLEIQRTEQGDSAMYLCASSLFAGPDYEQYFGPGTRLTVT.